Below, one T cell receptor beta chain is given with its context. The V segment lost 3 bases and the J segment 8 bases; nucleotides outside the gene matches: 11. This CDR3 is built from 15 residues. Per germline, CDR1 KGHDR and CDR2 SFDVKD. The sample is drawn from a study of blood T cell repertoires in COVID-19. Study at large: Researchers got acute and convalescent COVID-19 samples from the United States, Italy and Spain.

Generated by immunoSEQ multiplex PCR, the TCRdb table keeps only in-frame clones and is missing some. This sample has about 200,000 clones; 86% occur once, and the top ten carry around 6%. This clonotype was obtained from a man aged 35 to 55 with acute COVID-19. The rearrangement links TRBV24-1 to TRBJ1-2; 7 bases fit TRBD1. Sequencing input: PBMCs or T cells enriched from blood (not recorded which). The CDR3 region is CATSDRQGWMGGYTF. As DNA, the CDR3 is TGTGCCACCAGTGATAGACAGGGATGGATGGGAGGCTACACCTTC.